The clone carrying this T cell receptor (beta chain) was recorded a few times. The CDR3 covers 16 residues. The J segment lost 5 bases and the V segment lost 5 bases, leaving 11 bases of the junction unmatched. Germline V gene lookup returns CDR1 SEHNR and CDR2 FQNEAQ (reference sequence). The data originate from a study of T cells in Graves' hyperthyroidism and ophthalmopathy. What was amplified from RNA transcripts were TCR beta CDR3 regions. Using the HTBI primer set, a first-round RT-PCR was run on the TCR CDR3. TCRdb reanalysed the multiplex PCR reads using MiXCR and keeps one entry per CDR3 protein. The table includes 650,000 to 700,000 distinct CDR3 sequences, roughly 17% detected once.

The sample was blood. The chain recombines TRBV7-9 with TRBJ2-5; TRBD1 aligns across 10 bases. The sequence came from a man aged 50-60 years with Graves' hyperthyroidism. The CDR3 nucleotides are TGTGCCAGCAGCCCCGGGACAGGGGCGGCTTACGAGACCCAGTACTTC. Amino acid sequence: CASSPGTGAAYETQYF.